These T cell receptor beta chains were read from a single sample in a study of radiotherapy plus CTLA-4 blockade in lung cancer. Clones were read by immunoSEQ multiplex PCR, and TCRdb kept only the in-frame ones, dropping some. The data hold around 100,000 clones, with around 84% observed a single time. The sequenced sample was peripheral blood, obtained from a patient treated with radiotherapy plus ipilimumab. These receptors originate from a human donor with non-small cell lung cancer that progressed on radiotherapy plus ipilimumab. Some clones in this sample may be carry-over from other donors' samples. CDR3s include the opening cysteine and the closing phenylalanine or tryptophan. Fields, in order: V gene, J gene, clone size, D gene, CDR3 DNA, CDR3 protein. D genes are given only for firm matches. Part of the rows lack a size; the others show once, few, many or a class for expanded clones.

v_gene: TRBV6-5
j_gene: TRBJ2-2
abundance: once
d_gene: NA
CDR3nt: TGTGCCAGCAGATTACAGGTAGCGAACACCGGGGAGCTGTTTTTT
CDR3aa: CASRLQVANTGELFF

v_gene: TRBV4-2
j_gene: TRBJ2-5
abundance: NA
d_gene: NA
CDR3nt: TGTGCCAGCAGCCAAGTTTGGGGGGACCAAGAGACCCAGTACTTC
CDR3aa: CASSQVWGDQETQYF

v_gene: TRBV18
j_gene: TRBJ2-2
abundance: few
d_gene: NA
CDR3nt: TGTGCCAGCTCACCGAACAGGGAAGACACCGGGGAGCTGTTTTTT
CDR3aa: CASSPNREDTGELFF

v_gene: TRBV7-2
j_gene: TRBJ2-1
abundance: NA
d_gene: TRBD2
CDR3nt: TGTGCCAGCAGCGTTAGCGGGGGGAACTACTACAATGAGCAGTTCTTC
CDR3aa: CASSVSGGNYYNEQFF

v_gene: TRBV29-1
j_gene: TRBJ1-5
abundance: NA
d_gene: NA
CDR3nt: TGCAGCGTCACAGGCCCCGACAATCAGCCCCAGCATTTT
CDR3aa: CSVTGPDNQPQHF

v_gene: TRBV10-3
j_gene: TRBJ2-7
abundance: NA
d_gene: TRBD1
CDR3nt: TGTGCCATCAGGGGACAGTCACATCCCTACGAGCAGTACTTC
CDR3aa: CAIRGQSHPYEQYF

v_gene: TRBV6-5
j_gene: TRBJ1-2
abundance: NA
d_gene: NA
CDR3nt: TGTGCCAGCCGCACCCGGACGGGACTGGGAGGCTACACCTTC
CDR3aa: CASRTRTGLGGYTF

v_gene: TRBV4-1
j_gene: TRBJ2-3
abundance: NA
d_gene: TRBD1
CDR3nt: TGCGCCAGCAGCCAACGACAGGGGCGCACAGATACGCAGTATTTT
CDR3aa: CASSQRQGRTDTQYF

v_gene: TRBV5-1
j_gene: TRBJ2-5
abundance: NA
d_gene: NA
CDR3nt: TGCGCCAGCAGTGATGCCCGGACCCCTACGGAGACCCAGTACTTC
CDR3aa: CASSDARTPTETQYF

v_gene: TRBV9
j_gene: TRBJ2-7
abundance: NA
d_gene: TRBD1
CDR3nt: TGTGCCAGCAGCGTGGGGACAGGGCCCTACGAGCAGTACTTC
CDR3aa: CASSVGTGPYEQYF

v_gene: TRBV6-6
j_gene: TRBJ1-5
abundance: NA
d_gene: NA
CDR3nt: TGTGCCAGCAGTTACTCGCCCCATCAGCCCCAGCATTTT
CDR3aa: CASSYSPHQPQHF

v_gene: TRBV5-1
j_gene: TRBJ1-6
abundance: NA
d_gene: NA
CDR3nt: TGCGCCAGCAGCTTGACAGATAATTCACCCCTCCACTTT
CDR3aa: CASSLTDNSPLHF

v_gene: TRBV4-1
j_gene: TRBJ2-1
abundance: NA
d_gene: NA
CDR3nt: TGCGCCAGCAGCCAAGGACCGCTATTCGAAAGTTCCGAGCAGTTCTTC
CDR3aa: CASSQGPLFESSEQFF

v_gene: TRBV9
j_gene: TRBJ1-4
abundance: few
d_gene: TRBD1
CDR3nt: TGTGCCAGCAGCCCCGGGACAGGGCGTGAAAAACTGTTTTTT
CDR3aa: CASSPGTGREKLFF

v_gene: TRBV7-9
j_gene: TRBJ2-3
abundance: NA
d_gene: NA
CDR3nt: TGTGCCAGCAGCCCACGGGGACCAGATACGCAGTATTTT
CDR3aa: CASSPRGPDTQYF

v_gene: TRBV7-9
j_gene: TRBJ2-3
abundance: NA
d_gene: TRBD2
CDR3nt: TGTGCCAGCAGCTTAGGCGGGACTAGCACGGCAGATACGCAGTATTTT
CDR3aa: CASSLGGTSTADTQYF

v_gene: TRBV11-2
j_gene: TRBJ1-1
abundance: NA
d_gene: NA
CDR3nt: TGTGCCAGCAGCTTAGTTGGGCTGAACACTGAAGCTTTCTTT
CDR3aa: CASSLVGLNTEAFF

v_gene: TRBV21-1
j_gene: TRBJ2-7
abundance: NA
d_gene: NA
CDR3nt: TGTGCCAGCAGCAAAATAGCCGGTTCAGGGAAGGCCTACGAGCAGTACTTC
CDR3aa: CASSKIAGSGKAYEQYF

v_gene: TRBV5-1
j_gene: TRBJ2-1
abundance: NA
d_gene: NA
CDR3nt: TGCGCCAGCAGCTTGTCGGACATTGCCTACAATGAGCAGTTCTTC
CDR3aa: CASSLSDIAYNEQFF

v_gene: TRBV20-1
j_gene: TRBJ1-5
abundance: few
d_gene: NA
CDR3nt: TGCAGTGCTACCGGGGGCCAGCCCCAGCATTTT
CDR3aa: CSATGGQPQHF

v_gene: TRBV5-6
j_gene: TRBJ2-7
abundance: NA
d_gene: NA
CDR3nt: TGTGCCAGCAGCCTCGGACCCGGGACACCGAACGAGCAGTACTTC
CDR3aa: CASSLGPGTPNEQYF

v_gene: TRBV10-3
j_gene: TRBJ1-1
abundance: NA
d_gene: NA
CDR3nt: TGTGCCATCAGTGAGTCGACGGGATTGAACACTGAAGCTTTCTTT
CDR3aa: CAISESTGLNTEAFF

v_gene: TRBV7-8
j_gene: TRBJ2-1
abundance: NA
d_gene: NA
CDR3nt: TGTGCCAGCAGCCGTAACTTTTACAATGAGCAGTTCTTC
CDR3aa: CASSRNFYNEQFF

v_gene: TRBV27
j_gene: TRBJ1-4
abundance: NA
d_gene: NA
CDR3nt: TGTGCCAGCAGTCCCCTCCGGGGGTTCCATGGGTCTAATGAAAAACTGTTTTTT
CDR3aa: CASSPLRGFHGSNEKLFF

v_gene: TRBV5-5
j_gene: TRBJ1-2
abundance: NA
d_gene: NA
CDR3nt: TGTGCCAGCAGCGACGGACCCTATGGCTACACCTTC
CDR3aa: CASSDGPYGYTF

v_gene: TRBV28
j_gene: TRBJ1-5
abundance: NA
d_gene: TRBD1
CDR3nt: TGTGCCAGCAGTTTAGGAGGGGGCCTCCAGGGTCGTTATCAGCCCCAGCATTTT
CDR3aa: CASSLGGGLQGRYQPQHF

v_gene: TRBV11-2
j_gene: TRBJ2-5
abundance: NA
d_gene: NA
CDR3nt: TGTGCCAGCAGCTTAGAACCCAGGCAAGAGACCCAGTACTTC
CDR3aa: CASSLEPRQETQYF

v_gene: TRBV28
j_gene: TRBJ2-7
abundance: NA
d_gene: NA
CDR3nt: TGTGCCAGCAGTTTATGGAGCGGAAGCACGTACTTC
CDR3aa: CASSLWSGSTYF

v_gene: TRBV7-3
j_gene: TRBJ1-6
abundance: NA
d_gene: TRBD1
CDR3nt: TGTGCCAGCAGCTTAGCAGGGGGAATGTCACCCCTCCACTTT
CDR3aa: CASSLAGGMSPLHF

v_gene: TRBV12-5
j_gene: TRBJ1-1
abundance: NA
d_gene: TRBD1
CDR3nt: TGTGCTAGTGGTCTCAGACAGGGGAACGCTGAAGCTTTCTTT
CDR3aa: CASGLRQGNAEAFF

v_gene: TRBV6-1
j_gene: TRBJ1-6
abundance: NA
d_gene: TRBD1
CDR3nt: TGTGCCAGCAGTGACCAGGGGGAATCACCCCTCCACTTT
CDR3aa: CASSDQGESPLHF

v_gene: TRBV9
j_gene: TRBJ2-7
abundance: NA
d_gene: NA
CDR3nt: TGTGCCAGCAGCGTAACCGGGAGCTCCTACGAGCAGTACTTC
CDR3aa: CASSVTGSSYEQYF

v_gene: TRBV18
j_gene: TRBJ1-1
abundance: NA
d_gene: TRBD1
CDR3nt: TGTGCCAGCTCACCAAGAAGGCAGGGGGCGAACACTGAAGCTTTCTTT
CDR3aa: CASSPRRQGANTEAFF

v_gene: TRBV5-1
j_gene: TRBJ2-1
abundance: NA
d_gene: TRBD2
CDR3nt: TGCGCCAGCAGCACCGGGACTAGCGTCAATGAGCAGTTCTTC
CDR3aa: CASSTGTSVNEQFF

v_gene: TRBV2
j_gene: TRBJ2-7
abundance: NA
d_gene: NA
CDR3nt: TGTGCCAGCAGTCACTACGAGCAGTACTTC
CDR3aa: CASSHYEQYF

v_gene: TRBV7-9
j_gene: TRBJ1-3
abundance: few
d_gene: NA
CDR3nt: TGTGCCAGCAGCTTAGGACAGCTAAACACCATATATTTT
CDR3aa: CASSLGQLNTIYF

v_gene: TRBV28
j_gene: TRBJ2-3
abundance: NA
d_gene: TRBD2
CDR3nt: TGTGCCAGCAGTTTAGGGATTACTAGCGGGGGTTTAAATACGCAGTATTTT
CDR3aa: CASSLGITSGGLNTQYF

v_gene: TRBV5-1
j_gene: TRBJ2-7
abundance: NA
d_gene: TRBD2
CDR3nt: TGCGCCAGCAGCACGGGACTAGCGGGGGCGGAGGGTGAGCAGTACTTC
CDR3aa: CASSTGLAGAEGEQYF

v_gene: TRBV7-9
j_gene: TRBJ2-7
abundance: few
d_gene: TRBD1
CDR3nt: TGTGCCAGCAGCTCTTGGCGGACAGGGGGTTCATACGAGCAGTACTTC
CDR3aa: CASSSWRTGGSYEQYF

v_gene: TRBV10-3
j_gene: TRBJ1-4
abundance: many
d_gene: NA
CDR3nt: TGTGCCATCAGTGAGCCCAGGGATGAAAAACTGTTTTTT
CDR3aa: CAISEPRDEKLFF

v_gene: TRBV6-5
j_gene: TRBJ2-1
abundance: NA
d_gene: NA
CDR3nt: TGTGCCAGCAGTTACTCACAGGAGGCTAATGAGCAGTTCTTC
CDR3aa: CASSYSQEANEQFF

v_gene: TRBV6-1
j_gene: TRBJ1-2
abundance: NA
d_gene: NA
CDR3nt: TGTGCCAGCAGTGAACGGGCAGGCGAAGATGTCTATGGCTACACCTTC
CDR3aa: CASSERAGEDVYGYTF

v_gene: TRBV10-3
j_gene: TRBJ1-1
abundance: NA
d_gene: NA
CDR3nt: TGTGCCATCAGTGTATCGAGGGAAGGAGTTACTGAAGCTTTCTTT
CDR3aa: CAISVSREGVTEAFF

v_gene: TRBV7-2
j_gene: TRBJ2-5
abundance: NA
d_gene: TRBD1
CDR3nt: TGTGCCAGCAGCCCCCGACAGGGCCCAGAGACCCAGTACTTC
CDR3aa: CASSPRQGPETQYF

v_gene: TRBV28
j_gene: TRBJ2-3
abundance: NA
d_gene: NA
CDR3nt: TGTGCCAGCAGATACCGGGGTAATACGCAGTATTTT
CDR3aa: CASRYRGNTQYF